Shown below are 10 T cell receptor beta chains from a single sample sequenced in a study of post-analysis software for immune sequencing data. Study conclusions and caveats: Five TRBV segments were significantly more frequent in patients than in controls. TRBV5-6, TRBV5-1 and TRBV20-1 were among these segments.

These receptors have no known antigen. TCR beta cDNA libraries had unique molecular identifiers. TCRdb used MiXCR to reprocess the PCR reads, holding one entry per CDR3 protein. The sample has about 380,000 distinct CDR3 sequences; around 37% are singletons. The specimen sequenced was blood. Every receptor here comes from a girl aged 5 to 17 with multiple sclerosis.

This chain joins TRBV7-9 and TRBJ2-5; unclear D gene. V lost 5 bases, J lost 5 bases, and 18 bases lay in between. Looked up from germline, CDR1 is SEHNR and CDR2 is FQNEAQ (reference sequence). There are 15 residues in the CDR3. The CDR3 region is CASSLGVKGSETQYF. Written as DNA, the CDR3 is TGTGCCAGCAGCCTAGGAGTGAAGGGTAGCGAGACCCAGTACTTC.

This chain uses TRBV2 with TRBJ1-5, with a tentative D call TRBD1 (6 bases). The CDR3 extends over 16 amino acids. CDR1 and CDR2 from the germline V gene are SNHLY and FYNNEI. Trimming removed 2 bases at V and 4 bases at J, with 15 bases between. The CDR3, as DNA: TGTGCCAGCAGTGAAATAGGTCTGCAGGGGAATCAGCCCCAGCATTTT. This encodes CASSEIGLQGNQPQHF.

V gene TRBV14 combines with J gene TRBJ1-1; D is unresolved. CDR1 is SGHDN and CDR2 is FVKESK in the germline V gene. This CDR3 is built from 14 residues. Trimming shortened V by 0 bases and J by 5 bases, and 10 bases separated the two germline ends. This chain's CDR3 is CASSQETLRTEAFF. The CDR3 DNA reads TGTGCCAGCAGCCAAGAGACCCTAAGGACTGAAGCTTTCTTT.

This chain joins TRBV4-2 and TRBJ1-2; 8 bases map to TRBD1. In germline, CDR1 is LGHNA, CDR2 YNFKEQ. This CDR3 comprises 15 residues. V lost 4 bases, J lost 2 bases, and 6 bases stayed unmatched. In nucleotides, the CDR3 is TGTGCCAGCAGCCCAGGGGGCGGGCGGAACTATGGCTACACCTTC. It specifies CASSPGGGRNYGYTF.

This chain connects TRBV7-2 to TRBJ2-7, with TRBD2 identical over 9 bases. With 0 bases clipped from V and 1 base from J, the junction kept 16 bases outside the gene matches. The CDR3 totals 20 residues. The V gene's germline CDR1 is SGHTA and CDR2 FQGNSA. This chain's CDR3 is CASSLAPKTSGGGGSYEQYF. CDR3 in DNA: TGTGCCAGCAGCTTAGCACCCAAGACTAGCGGAGGAGGGGGATCCTACGAGCAGTACTTC.

This clonotype was counted only a few times. The V call is TRBV28, the J call TRBJ2-1; D might be TRBD1 (5 bases). Germline loops: CDR1 MDHEN, CDR2 SYDVKM. The CDR3 totals 13 residues. The ends were cut back, 4 bases at V and 4 bases at J, with 8 bases in the middle. The CDR3 DNA reads TGTGCCAGCAGTTCCTCAGGGTACAATGAGCAGTTCTTC. Its protein is CASSSSGYNEQFF.

This clonotype was counted only a few times. The V call is TRBV5-1, the J call TRBJ2-1; D uncertain. Germline V gene data show CDR1 as SGHRS and CDR2 as YFSETQ. The V end lost 4 bases, the J end lost 6 bases, and 11 bases lay between the germline ends. This CDR3 is built from 13 residues. CDR3: CASSAWALNEQFF. The CDR3 coding sequence is TGCGCCAGCAGCGCCTGGGCCCTCAATGAGCAGTTCTTC.

This clonotype was recorded many times. V and J are TRBV20-1 and TRBJ2-7; maybe TRBD1 (6 bases). The V end was cut by 4 bases, the J end by 5 bases, with 18 bases between. Germline CDR1 DFQATT, CDR2 SNEGSKA (reference sequence). This CDR3 spans 14 amino acids. The CDR3 DNA reads as TGCAGTGCTAACCCACGCCAGGGGCGGAACGAGCAGTACTTC. Protein sequence: CSANPRQGRNEQYF.

In its sample, this clonotype was seen a few times. The chain is built from TRBV28 and TRBJ2-4; D is possibly TRBD1 (6 bases). V was pared by 6 bases and J by 3 bases, with 15 bases between. Looked up from germline, CDR1 is MDHEN and CDR2 is SYDVKM. CDR3 length: 15 residues. The CDR3 region is CASRGGQSLKNIQYF. In DNA form, the CDR3 reads TGTGCCAGCAGGGGCGGACAGAGCCTCAAAAACATTCAGTACTTC.

In this sample, this clonotype turned up a few times. J is TRBJ1-2 and V is TRBV25-1; TRBD1 aligns across 8 bases. V lost 3 bases, J lost 8 bases, and 2 bases stayed unmatched. The CDR3 extends over 12 amino acids. Germline V gene data show CDR1 as MGHDK and CDR2 as SYGVNS. The CDR3, as DNA: TGTGCCAGCAGTGATGGACAGGGAGGCTACACCTTC. This translates into CASSDGQGGYTF.